This T cell receptor beta chain was captured in a study of shared clonotypes between healthy human individuals. Study-wide context: The plates for each donor numbered three CD4 naive, three CD4 memory, two CD8 naive and one CD8 memory. Study outcomes and limitations: Clonotypes not shared had lower generation probabilities than those common to all four donors.

Naive CD8 cells lacked CD45RO, underwent positive selection for CCR7 and left out terminally differentiated effector memory CD45RA+ cells. The donors, healthy adults who were HIV-negative, had experienced no recent acute infections or vaccinations. The V and J ends lost 3 bases and 5 bases, in that order; junction bases with no gene match: 9. This CDR3 contains 15 residues. From germline, CDR1 is SGHRS and CDR2 YFSETQ. The deep-level immunoSEQ assay was used. Clones were sequenced by immunoSEQ multiplex PCR, and TCRdb holds only the in-frame ones, with some missing. This table has hundreds of thousands of clones, 85% to 95% appearing once. This clone was seen a single time. Its antigen is not known.

The source of this sequence is a woman aged 30 to 39 in good health. The sample comprised naive CD8+ T cells sorted from blood. The chain carries TRBV5-1 and TRBJ2-7, with TRBD1 matching 9 bases. CDR3 nucleotide sequence: TGCGCCAGCAGCTATTCCGGGACAGGGAACGACGAGCAGTACTTC. This codes for CASSYSGTGNDEQYF.